These 10 T cell receptor beta chains came from one sample sequenced in a study of control samples from healthy donors and cancer patients. TCRdb keeps only in-frame clones here, not all; method: immunoSEQ multiplex PCR. The sample has more than 70,000 clones, 89% seen once. Sequences were obtained from PBMCs. The receptors derive from a man in his sixties with lung cancer.

This chain joins TRBV30 and TRBJ2-6; D not resolved. Germline loops: CDR1 GTSNPN, CDR2 SVGIG (reference sequence). V lost 4 bases and J 1 base, leaving 5 bases between the germline ends. The CDR3 consists of 13 residues. The CDR3 DNA reads as TGTGCCTGGATGGGGTCTGGGGCCAACGTCCTGACTTTC. Translating it yields CAWMGSGANVLTF.

Only one count was recorded for this clone. The chain employs TRBV29-1 and TRBJ1-2; TRBD1 might be the D (5 bases). Germline CDR1 reads SQVTM; CDR2 reads ANQGSEA. The CDR3 extends over 13 amino acids. V lost 3 bases, J lost 8 bases, and 16 bases lay in between. The CDR3 is CSVDGWGEEGYTF. As DNA, the CDR3 is TGCAGCGTTGATGGGTGGGGGGAGGAGGGCTACACCTTC. Drawing the rest from reference TRBV29-1 and TRBJ1-2, the complete variable domain is SAVISQKPSRDICQRGTSLTIQCQVDSQVTMMFWYRQQPGQSLTLIATANQGSEATYESGFVIDKFPISRPNLTFSTLTVSNMSPEDSSIYLCSVDGWGEEGYTFGSGTRLTVV.

The chain links TRBV3-1 (or the pseudogene TRBV3-2) to TRBJ1-1, with 7 bases fitting TRBD1. The CDR3 runs to 15 residues. J lost 6 bases, V lost 3 bases, and 10 bases had no gene match. The germline CDR1 and CDR2 sequences are LGHDT and YNNKEL (reference sequence). The CDR3 sequence is CASSHPGGLLAEAFF. The CDR3 bases are TGTGCCAGCAGCCACCCAGGGGGTCTTTTAGCTGAAGCTTTCTTT.

The V call is TRBV7-3, the J call TRBJ1-1, with D unresolved. Between the trimmed V and J ends, which lost 5 bases and 1 base, there was a span of 8 bases. This CDR3 region has 13 residues. From germline, CDR1 is SGHTA and CDR2 FQGTGA. DNA for the CDR3: TGTGCCAGCAGCCCCCGGGCGAACACTGAAGCTTTCTTT. This codes for CASSPRANTEAFF.

This clone was counted a single time. The J gene is TRBJ1-3, the V gene TRBV9; possible D gene TRBD1, 5 bases. This CDR3 is built from 18 residues. Germline assignment: CDR1 SGDLS and CDR2 YYNGEE. The V end was cut by 3 bases, the J end by 1 base, with 20 bases between. The CDR3 nucleotides read TGTGCCAGCAGCGCCCCGGCCGGGTGGGCAGGGTCTGGAAACACCATATATTTT. It encodes CASSAPAGWAGSGNTIYF. The complete variable domain, with remaining parts taken from reference TRBV9 and TRBJ1-3, reads DSGVTQTPKHLITATGQRVTLRCSPRSGDLSVYWYQQSLDQGLQFLIQYYNGEERAKGNILERFSAQQFPDLHSELNLSSLELGDSALYFCASSAPAGWAGSGNTIYFGEGSWLTVV.

The V and J genes are TRBV2 and TRBJ2-5; D might be TRBD2 (5 bases). The germline gives CDR1 SNHLY, CDR2 FYNNEI. The CDR3 totals 14 residues. Trimming took off 8 bases at V and 2 bases at J, with 15 bases between the two ends. CDR3 protein: CASDRRVGQETQYF. CDR3 bases: TGTGCCAGCGATAGGCGGGTGGGGCAAGAGACCCAGTACTTC.

This clone was seen a handful of times. The V and J genes are TRBV6-5 and TRBJ1-4; D unresolved. CDR1 is MNHEY, CDR2 SVGAGI, per germline. Between the trimmed V and J ends, which lost 7 bases and 2 bases, there was a span of 8 bases. The CDR3 has 13 amino acids. The CDR3 DNA reads TGTGCCAGCACCCGAGGGACTAATGAAAAACTGTTTTTT. It is translated as CASTRGTNEKLFF.

The J gene is TRBJ1-2, the V gene TRBV2; D not certain. Trimming pared 4 bases from V and 5 bases from J, leaving 11 bases between. This CDR3 is built from 13 residues. The V gene's germline CDR1 is SNHLY and CDR2 FYNNEI. Here the CDR3 DNA reads TGTGCCAGCAGTGCACCGACCCCATATGGCTACACCTTC. As protein: CASSAPTPYGYTF.

This rearrangement joins TRBV7-2 to TRBJ1-2, with D possibly being TRBD1 (5 bases). With 4 bases removed from V and 8 bases from J, the gap between germline ends came to 11 bases. The CDR3 loop spans 12 amino acids. The germline gives CDR1 SGHTA, CDR2 FQGNSA. The CDR3 is CASSYGTQGYTF. The CDR3 DNA is TGTGCCAGCAGCTATGGGACGCAAGGCTACACCTTC.

This clone was recorded once. CDR3 sequence (DNA): TGTGCCAGCAGTCCCAGAGGTAGCGGGCCCTCGGGAGATACGCAGTATTTT. It specifies CASSPRGSGPSGDTQYF. The V call is TRBV6-6, the J call TRBJ2-3, with 7 bases lining up with TRBD2. Per the germline V gene, CDR1 is MNHNY and CDR2 is SVGAGI (reference sequence). The CDR3 loop spans 17 amino acids. V lost 5 bases, J lost 5 bases, and 16 bases stayed unmatched.